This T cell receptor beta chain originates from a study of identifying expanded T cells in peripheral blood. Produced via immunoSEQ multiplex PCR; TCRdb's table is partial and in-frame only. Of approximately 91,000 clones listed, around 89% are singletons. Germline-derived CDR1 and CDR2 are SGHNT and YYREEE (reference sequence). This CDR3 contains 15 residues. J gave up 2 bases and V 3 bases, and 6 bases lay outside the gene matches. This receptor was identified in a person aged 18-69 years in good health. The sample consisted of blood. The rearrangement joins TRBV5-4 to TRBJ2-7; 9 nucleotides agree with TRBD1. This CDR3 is CASSWGDREPYEQYF. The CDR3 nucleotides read TGTGCCAGCAGCTGGGGGGACAGGGAGCCCTACGAGCAGTACTTC.